The source of this TCR beta chain is a study of blood T cell repertoires in COVID-19. Whole-study context: From the United States, Italy and Spain came samples of acute and convalescent COVID-19. T cells, B-cell-depleted T cells, or PBMCs provided the cDNA or gDNA that served as material.

Trimming left V 6 bases short and J 6 bases short, with 14 bases between. This CDR3 has 14 amino acids. Germline loops: CDR1 MNHEY, CDR2 SVGAGI. In the original analysis: Estimation of nucleated cell counts relied on the amplification of reference gene primers. Here immunoSEQ multiplex PCR was the method, and the copy in TCRdb shows in-frame clones only, minus some. V and J calls and clone size are those listed in that table; D and trimming were worked out from the DNA. The sample shows about 280,000 clones, 88% of them seen only once. Enrollment of patients from Seattle took place during active infection, with longitudinal follow-up.

Sequencing was done on a sample of peripheral blood. The chain combines TRBV6-5 with TRBJ1-4; possibly TRBD1 for D (6 bases). The TCR was taken from a woman aged 25 to 39 with COVID-19, enrolled during active disease. The CDR3 bases are TGTGCCAGCAGCCGACAGGCAAAGGATGAAAAACTGTTTTTT. Amino acids: CASSRQAKDEKLFF.